The clone carrying this TCR beta chain was found many times. This sample was taken from a study of metastatic and nonmetastatic thyroid tumors. The overall study: Patients with malignant and benign thyroid disease provided blood and tumor or nodule tissue, whose repertoires were compared.

Trimming removed 0 bases at V and 4 bases at J, with 10 bases between. Germline CDR1 LGHNA, CDR2 YSLEER. CDR3 length: 15 residues. Patients underwent thyroid surgery, and none had received any treatment before it. MiXCR re-clonotyped the PCR reads for TCRdb. This sample carries more than 20,000 clones, around 21% of them seen once, and the ten largest clones take under 30%. The rearrangement uses TRBV4-3 and TRBJ2-1, with TRBD2 as a possible D gene (6 bases). The sample consisted of blood. This TCR came from a female donor with papillary thyroid cancer or a benign thyroid nodule (not recorded which). Some clones in this sample may be carry-over from other donors' samples. The CDR3 DNA reads TGCGCCAGCAGCCAAGATGGAGGGGATTACAATGAGCAGTTCTTC. Translated, it gives CASSQDGGDYNEQFF.